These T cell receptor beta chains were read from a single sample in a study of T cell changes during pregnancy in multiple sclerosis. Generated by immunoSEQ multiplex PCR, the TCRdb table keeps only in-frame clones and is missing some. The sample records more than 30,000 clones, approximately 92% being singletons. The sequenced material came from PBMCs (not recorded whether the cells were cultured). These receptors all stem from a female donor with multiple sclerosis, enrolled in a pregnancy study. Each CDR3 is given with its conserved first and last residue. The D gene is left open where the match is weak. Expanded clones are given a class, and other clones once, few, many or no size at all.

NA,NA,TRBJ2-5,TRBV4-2,TGTGCCAGCAGCCAGGAGGCGCTGCTGGGGGGCCGAGAGACCCAGTACTTC,CASSQEALLGGRETQYF
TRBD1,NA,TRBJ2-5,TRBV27,TGTGCCAGCAGTTTATATCAGGGGGCGGAGACCCAGTACTTC,CASSLYQGAETQYF
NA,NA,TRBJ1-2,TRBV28,TGTGCCAGCAGTCCTCTCCCGGGGCGGGGAAGCGGTGGCTACACCTTC,CASSPLPGRGSGGYTF
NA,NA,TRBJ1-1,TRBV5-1,TGCGCCAGCAGCTTGCAAGGGGACACTGAAGCTTTCTTT,CASSLQGDTEAFF
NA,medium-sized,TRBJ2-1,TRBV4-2,TGTGCCAGCAGCCAAGGGGACTCTGACGTACGCTACAATGAGCAGTTCTTC,CASSQGDSDVRYNEQFF
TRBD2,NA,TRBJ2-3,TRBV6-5,TGTGCCAGCAGACTAGCGGGAGTGGTAGATACGCAGTATTTT,CASRLAGVVDTQYF
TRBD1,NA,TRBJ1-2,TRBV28,TGTGCCAGCAGTCCCGGACAGGACTATGGCTACACCTTC,CASSPGQDYGYTF
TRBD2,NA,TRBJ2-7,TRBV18,TGTGCCAGCTCACCGGCGGGGGGTCACTACGAGCAGTACTTC,CASSPAGGHYEQYF
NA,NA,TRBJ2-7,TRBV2,TGTGCCAGCAGTGTATTATTCCACGAGCAGTACTTC,CASSVLFHEQYF
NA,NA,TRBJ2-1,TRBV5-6,TGTGCCAGCAGCTTGGCTTCGGTTAATGAGCAGTTCTTC,CASSLASVNEQFF
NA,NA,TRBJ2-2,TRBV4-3,TGCGCCAGCAGCCAAGCTAACGATATGAACACCGGGGAGCTGTTTTTT,CASSQANDMNTGELFF
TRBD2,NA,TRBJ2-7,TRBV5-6,TGTGCCAGCAGCCAGGGGCTAGCGGGAGGATGGTCCTACGAGCAGTACTTC,CASSQGLAGGWSYEQYF
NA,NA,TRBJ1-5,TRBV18,TGTGCCAGCTCACCGGGCAGCGAACCGTCCAATCAGCCCCAGCATTTT,CASSPGSEPSNQPQHF
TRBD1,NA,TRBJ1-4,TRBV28,TGTGCCAGCAGTTTGGGACAGGCGTACAATGAAAAACTGTTTTTT,CASSLGQAYNEKLFF
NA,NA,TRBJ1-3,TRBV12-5,TGTGCTAGTGCGTTACTCTCTGGAAACACCATATATTTT,CASALLSGNTIYF
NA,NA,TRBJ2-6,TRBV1,TGCACCAGCAGGTCAATGAGTTTGTCACAAAGTCGGGCCAACGTCCTGACTTTC,CTSRSMSLSQSRANVLTF
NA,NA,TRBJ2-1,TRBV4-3,TGCGCCAGCAGCCTTGGTACCGGGGAGAGGATTTTGAATGAGCAGTTCTTC,CASSLGTGERILNEQFF
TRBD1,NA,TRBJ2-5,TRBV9,TGTGCCAGCAGCGTCTCACAGGGGGCAGAGACCCAGTACTTC,CASSVSQGAETQYF
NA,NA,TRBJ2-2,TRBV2,TGTGCCAGCAGCCCCGGCGAGACAGTGAACACCGGGGAGCTGTTTTTT,CASSPGETVNTGELFF
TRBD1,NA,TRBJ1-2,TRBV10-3,TGTGCCATCAGTGAGTCTGGGACAGGGATTTATGGCTACACCTTC,CAISESGTGIYGYTF
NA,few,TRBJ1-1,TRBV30,TGTGCCTGGAGTCCTCTAAGGGTGGGGAACACTGAAGCTTTCTTT,CAWSPLRVGNTEAFF
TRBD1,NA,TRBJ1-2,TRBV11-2,TGTGCCAGCAGCTTAGGACAGGGATATGGCTACACCTTC,CASSLGQGYGYTF
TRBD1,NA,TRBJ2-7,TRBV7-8,TGTGCCAGCAGCCATTATTCAGGTGGGACAGAGGACTACGAGCAGTACTTC,CASSHYSGGTEDYEQYF
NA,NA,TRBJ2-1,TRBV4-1,TGCGCCAGCAGCCAAGAAAGCGTAATACCCTACAATGAGCAGTTCTTC,CASSQESVIPYNEQFF
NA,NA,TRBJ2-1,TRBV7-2,TGTGCCAGCAGCTTAGCGGGAAAGTGGGCTGAGCAGTTCTTC,CASSLAGKWAEQFF
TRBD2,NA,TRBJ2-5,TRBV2,TGTGCCAGCAGTGGCCGACTAGCGGGAGAAGAGACCCAGTACTTC,CASSGRLAGEETQYF
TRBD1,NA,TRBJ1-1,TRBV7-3,TGTGCCAGCAGCTCCGGACAGGGGGAGACTGAAGCTTTCTTT,CASSSGQGETEAFF
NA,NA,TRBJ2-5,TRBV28,TGTGCCAGCAGGCACAGGGTTCCGGGGACCCAGTACTTC,CASRHRVPGTQYF
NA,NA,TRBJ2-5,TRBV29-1,TGCAGCGTTGTCCGTAACAGCCAAGAGACCCAGTACTTC,CSVVRNSQETQYF
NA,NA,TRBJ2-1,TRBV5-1,TGCGCCAGCAGCTTGGGTCAACAGAGCTCCTACAATGAGCAGTTCTTC,CASSLGQQSSYNEQFF
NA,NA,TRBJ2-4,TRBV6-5,TGTGCCAGCAGTTGGGGTGACATTCAGTACTTC,CASSWGDIQYF
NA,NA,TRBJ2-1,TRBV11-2,TGTGCCAGCAGCTTAGTTCTCAGAGATGAGCAGTTCTTC,CASSLVLRDEQFF
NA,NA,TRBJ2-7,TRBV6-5,TGTGCCAGCAGTTACTCCCAAGGGACCAGTTTTCTCTTC,CASSYSQGTSFLF
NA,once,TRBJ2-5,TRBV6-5,TGTGCCAGCACCCCGAGCTATAACCAAGAGACCCAGTACTTC,CASTPSYNQETQYF
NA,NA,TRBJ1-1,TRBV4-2,TGTGCCAGCAGCCAAGATGACAGTCGGGTCACTGAAGCTTTCTTT,CASSQDDSRVTEAFF
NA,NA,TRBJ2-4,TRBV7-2,TGTGCCAGCAGCCGTCCTAGCCCCGCCAAAAACATTCAGTACTTC,CASSRPSPAKNIQYF
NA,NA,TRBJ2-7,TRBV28,TGTGCCAGCAGGGCTACGGGGGCAAAAACCTACGAGCAGTACTTC,CASRATGAKTYEQYF
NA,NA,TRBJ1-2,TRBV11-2,TGTGCCAGCAGCTTAGGGACTAACTATGGCTACACCTTC,CASSLGTNYGYTF
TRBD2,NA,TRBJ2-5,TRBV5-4,TGTGCCAGCAGCTTCGCGGGAGAAGAGACCCAGTACTTC,CASSFAGEETQYF
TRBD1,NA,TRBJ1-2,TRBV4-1,TGCGCCAGCAGCCAAGAACAGGGGGCTTATAACTATGGCTACACCTTC,CASSQEQGAYNYGYTF
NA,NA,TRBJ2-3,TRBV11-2,TGTGCCAGCAGCTCTCGGTATGGCACAGATACGCAGTATTTT,CASSSRYGTDTQYF
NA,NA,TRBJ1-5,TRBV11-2,TGTGCCAGCAGCTTAGATGTGGTGGCCACTCAGCCCCAGCATTTT,CASSLDVVATQPQHF
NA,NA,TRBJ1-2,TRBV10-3,TGTGCCATCAGTGAGTCTGCGGAATACTATGGCTACACCTTC,CAISESAEYYGYTF
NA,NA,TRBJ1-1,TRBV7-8,TGTGCCAGCAGCTTAGCTACGGGTTCTGAAGCTTTCTTT,CASSLATGSEAFF
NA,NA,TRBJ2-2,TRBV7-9,TGTGCCAGCAGCTTATTAGGGGGTTTTGCCGGGGAGCTGTTTTTT,CASSLLGGFAGELFF
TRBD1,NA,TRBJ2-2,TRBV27,TGTGCCAGCAGGGGATCGGGACAGATCACCGGGGAGCTGTTTTTT,CASRGSGQITGELFF
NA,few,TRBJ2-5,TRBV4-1,TGCGCCAGCAGCCAAGTAGGTGCGAGGGAGACCCAGTACTTC,CASSQVGARETQYF
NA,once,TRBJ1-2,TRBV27,TGTGCCAGCAGTCCCTCCTCCGGGGACATTAACTATGGCTACACCTTC,CASSPSSGDINYGYTF
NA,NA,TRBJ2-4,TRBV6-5,TGTGCCTCCCGGGGGGCGGCCAAAAACATTCAGTACTTC,CASRGAAKNIQYF
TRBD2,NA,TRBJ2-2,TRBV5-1,TGCGCCAGCAGCTTGTCGGTAGCGGGAGACGCCGGGGAGCTGTTTTTT,CASSLSVAGDAGELFF
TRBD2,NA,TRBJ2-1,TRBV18,TGTGCCAGCTCATATAGCGGGAGTGCCTACAATGAGCAGTTCTTC,CASSYSGSAYNEQFF